Presented here are 20 T cell receptor beta chains from one specimen sequenced in a study of blood T cell repertoires in COVID-19 (TCRdb year 2020). Library prep was done by the immunoSEQ multiplex PCR assay. TCRdb holds this immuneACCESS table with in-frame rearrangements only. Some clones are missing; in checked studies, unresolved V genes explain under half, and the rest has no known cause. Across this sample there are a few hundred thousand clones, with 70% to 90% seen only once. 0.95% to 1.5% of the sample belongs to the ten largest clones. Source material: peripheral blood. These receptors were taken from a middle-aged man with acute or convalescent COVID-19.

The chain couples TRBV12-3 or TRBV12-4 to TRBJ2-3; 7 nucleotides match TRBD1. The CDR3 sequence is 13 residues long. The junction had 1 base not matched to a gene; V was cut back by 6 bases and J by 1 base. This CDR3 reads CASSGQGTDTQYF. The CDR3 DNA reads as TGTGCCAGCAGCGGACAGGGCACAGATACGCAGTATTTT.

The sample holds one count of this clone. The chain is built from TRBV30 and TRBJ1-4, with D tentatively TRBD1 (5 bases). Between the trimmed V and J ends, which lost 0 bases and 2 bases, there was a span of 7 bases. Germline V lookup: CDR1 GTSNPN, CDR2 SVGIG (reference sequence). CDR3 size: 14 residues. The CDR3 DNA reads as TGTGCCTGGAGTGTAAAGGGGACTAATGAAAAACTGTTTTTT. It codes for CAWSVKGTNEKLFF.

The V gene is TRBV6-5, the J gene TRBJ1-4, with a weak D call TRBD1 (6 bases). This CDR3 region has 15 residues. V was clipped by 6 bases and J by 3 bases, with 14 bases between them. CDR1 is MNHEY, CDR2 SVGAGI, per germline. CDR3 loop: CASSMRGGPNEKLFF. The CDR3 region has the DNA TGTGCCAGCAGCATGCGGGGGGGCCCTAATGAAAAACTGTTTTTT.

This chain links TRBV3-1 (or the pseudogene TRBV3-2) with TRBJ2-3; a weak D match, TRBD1 (6 bases). CDR3 length: 13 residues. Per the germline V gene, CDR1 is LGHDT and CDR2 is YNNKEL (reference sequence). Deletions cut 5 bases from V and 11 bases from J, with 17 bases between. The CDR3 nucleotides are TGTGCCAGCAGCTCTCGCCGGGACACAGGGCAGTATTTT. Amino acid sequence: CASSSRRDTGQYF.

The rearrangement links TRBV6-6 to TRBJ1-1, with a possible D match to TRBD1 (6 bases). CDR1 and CDR2 (germline): MNHNY, SVGAGI (reference sequence). Trimming pared 5 bases from V and 3 bases from J, leaving 13 bases between. The CDR3 loop spans 14 amino acids. The CDR3: CASSARDTYTEAFF. In DNA form, the CDR3 reads TGTGCCAGCAGTGCCCGGGACACCTACACTGAAGCTTTCTTT.

The V gene is TRBV3-1 (or the pseudogene TRBV3-2), the J gene TRBJ2-1; D possibly corresponds to TRBD2 (6 bases). Germline V gene data show CDR1 as LGHDT and CDR2 as YNNKEL (reference sequence). V lost 3 bases and J 1 base, leaving 13 bases between the germline ends. The CDR3 covers 16 residues. CDR3 DNA: TGTGCCAGCAGCCAGGCACGGGAGATGTCCTACAATGAGCAGTTCTTC. It is translated as CASSQAREMSYNEQFF.

The rearrangement joins TRBV7-3 to TRBJ1-6; D remains ambiguous. The CDR3 runs to 13 residues. In germline, CDR1 is SGHTA, CDR2 FQGTGA. Trimming left V 4 bases short and J 8 bases short, with 9 bases between. The CDR3 here is CASSWTSDSPLHF. CDR3 in DNA: TGTGCCAGCAGCTGGACTTCGGATTCACCCCTCCACTTT.

The table lists this clone with a few counts. This chain connects TRBV29-1 to TRBJ2-7; 7 nucleotides align to TRBD1. Germline V lookup: CDR1 SQVTM, CDR2 ANQGSEA. The CDR3 extends over 13 amino acids. V dropped 4 bases and J dropped 1; count of bases not matched to a gene: 4. The CDR3 is CSVASTGSYEQYF. CDR3 DNA: TGCAGCGTTGCGTCGACAGGGTCCTACGAGCAGTACTTC.

A note on this clone: The junction and the germline gene differ at one end; a read error may be behind it. This chain joins TRBV27 and TRBJ2-7, with D tentatively TRBD1 (5 bases). Germline V gene lookup returns CDR1 MNHEY and CDR2 SMNVEV (reference sequence). The CDR3 is 15 amino acids. The CDR3 protein is CASSLLPTGAYEQYF. The CDR3 DNA reads TGTGCCAGCAGCTTATTACCTACAGGAGCCTACGAGCAGTACTTC.

V is TRBV9 and J is TRBJ1-2; D not resolved. This CDR3 has 15 amino acids. Germline V gene lookup returns CDR1 SGDLS and CDR2 YYNGEE. The V end lost 0 bases, the J end lost 0 bases, and 9 bases lay between the germline ends. CDR3 in DNA: TGTGCCAGCAGCGTAGGCACAAAACCTAACTATGGCTACACCTTC. It specifies CASSVGTKPNYGYTF. Full variable domain (rest looked up from reference TRBV9 and TRBJ1-2): DSGVTQTPKHLITATGQRVTLRCSPRSGDLSVYWYQQSLDQGLQFLIQYYNGEERAKGNILERFSAQQFPDLHSELNLSSLELGDSALYFCASSVGTKPNYGYTFGSGTRLTVV.

The sample holds one count of this clone. This chain links TRBV7-2 with TRBJ1-2; perhaps TRBD1 as D (6 bases). CDR3 length equals 15 residues. The germline CDR1 and CDR2 sequences are SGHTA and FQGNSA. The germline V and J ends were trimmed by 4 bases and 6 bases, with 18 bases remaining between them. CDR3 bases: TGTGCCAGCAGCTCCCGACAGGCCAGTTTTCATGGCTACACCTTC. This codes for CASSSRQASFHGYTF.

This chain links TRBV28 with TRBJ2-2; 8 bases are shared with TRBD2. Germline lookup yields CDR1 MDHEN and CDR2 SYDVKM. With 3 bases clipped from V and 3 bases from J, the junction kept 12 bases outside the gene matches. CDR3 size: 18 residues. CDR3 sequence reads: CASSFPRRTSQDTGELFF. Written as DNA, the CDR3 is TGTGCCAGCAGTTTCCCCCGAAGGACTAGCCAGGACACCGGGGAGCTGTTTTTT.

V is TRBV27 and J is TRBJ1-1; a weak D match, TRBD1 (6 bases). Germline CDR1 and CDR2: MNHEY and SMNVEV (reference sequence). V was shortened by 2 bases and J by 7 bases, with 14 bases between the two germline ends. The CDR3 sequence is 14 residues long. CDR3 amino acids: CASSLGQGWGEAFF. The CDR3 DNA reads TGTGCCAGCAGTTTAGGTCAGGGGTGGGGTGAAGCTTTCTTT.

This clone was seen a handful of times. V and J are TRBV28 and TRBJ1-2; TRBD1 agrees at 9 bases. The trim removed 7 bases at V and 4 bases at J, leaving 13 bases unmatched. Germline CDR1 MDHEN, CDR2 SYDVKM. The CDR3 sequence is 16 residues long. The CDR3 coding sequence is TGTGCCAGCACGTCCGGGACAGGGCCTTTTTTCTATGGCTACACCTTC. This sequence encodes CASTSGTGPFFYGYTF.

The CDR3 DNA sequence: TGTGCCACCAGTGGCCCTGCACGCGGGAAAGAGACCCAGTACTTC. This gives the protein CATSGPARGKETQYF. V and J are TRBV24-1 and TRBJ2-5; D is possibly TRBD2 (6 bases). V shed 5 bases and J shed 3 bases, with 15 bases lying between them. Germline assignment: CDR1 KGHDR and CDR2 SFDVKD. This CDR3 is 15 amino acids long.

The J gene is TRBJ1-2, the V gene TRBV6-1, with D unclear. The CDR3 extends over 12 amino acids. The germline V gene has CDR1 MNHNS and CDR2 SASEGT. V was cut by 3 bases and J by 5 bases, with 7 bases left in between. CDR3 region: CASSEGGYGYTF. In nucleotides, the CDR3 is TGTGCCAGCAGTGAGGGAGGGTATGGCTACACCTTC.

This clone showed up just once. The genes are TRBV12-3 or TRBV12-4 and TRBJ2-4; maybe TRBD1 (5 bases). The V end lost 6 bases, the J end lost 9 bases, and 15 bases lay between the germline ends. This CDR3 region has 13 residues. Here the CDR3 reads CASSLGVRIIQYF. CDR3 in DNA: TGTGCCAGCAGCCTAGGGGTTCGGATCATTCAGTACTTC.

The rearrangement joins TRBV12-3 or TRBV12-4 to TRBJ1-1, with D unresolved. V was cut by 6 bases and J by 2 bases, with 10 bases left in between. This CDR3 has 13 residues. CDR3 protein: CASSPRGNTEAFF. CDR3 sequence (DNA): TGTGCCAGCAGCCCGAGAGGTAACACTGAAGCTTTCTTT.

V is TRBV5-1 and J is TRBJ2-3; weak D call: TRBD2 (6 bases). Trimming took 1 base from V and 4 from J, leaving 13 bases between them. The CDR3 has 15 residues. Germline assignment: CDR1 SGHRS and CDR2 YFSETQ. The CDR3 DNA reads TGCGCCAGCAGCTTGCGGACTACCTACCCAGATACGCAGTATTTT. It encodes CASSLRTTYPDTQYF.

The chain has TRBV6-5 and TRBJ2-1; D gene ambiguous. Germline V gives CDR1 MNHEY, CDR2 SVGAGI. The CDR3 consists of 13 residues. Trimming removed 6 bases at V and 5 bases at J, with 11 bases between. CDR3 residues: CASRISVNNEQFF. The CDR3 DNA is TGTGCCAGCAGAATAAGCGTCAACAATGAGCAGTTCTTC.